This TCR beta chain was found in a study of T cells after yellow fever vaccination. Study-wide background: Preparation used SMART-Seq v4 Ultra Low Input for the low-cell-number fractions. Study-level points and caveats: The presence of abundant clonotypes contaminating from the bulk population was possible in FACS-sorted repertoires.

The CDR3 length is 14 residues. V was shortened by 6 bases and J by 8 bases, with 16 bases between the two germline ends. Per the germline V gene, CDR1 is SEHNR and CDR2 is FQNEAQ (reference sequence). The 5'RACE template-switching step produced TCR cDNA and added a universal primer site and UMIs. TCRdb analysed the 5' RACE reads with MiXCR anew, one entry per CDR3 protein. Counted here are 96,000 or so distinct CDR3 sequences, roughly 10% occurring once; the ten biggest clones make up 16%. The sequenced sample was CD8+ T cells not binding an NS4B(214-222) dextramer, sorted from PBMCs, obtained less than 18 days after the first yellow fever vaccination. This chain uses TRBV7-9 with TRBJ1-4, with D unresolved. This TCR was sampled from a man between 18 and 35 years old who received the YFV17D yellow fever vaccine. The CDR3 sequence is CASSPHGGREKLFF. In DNA, the CDR3 is TGTGCCAGCAGTCCACATGGTGGTAGGGAAAAACTGTTTTTT.